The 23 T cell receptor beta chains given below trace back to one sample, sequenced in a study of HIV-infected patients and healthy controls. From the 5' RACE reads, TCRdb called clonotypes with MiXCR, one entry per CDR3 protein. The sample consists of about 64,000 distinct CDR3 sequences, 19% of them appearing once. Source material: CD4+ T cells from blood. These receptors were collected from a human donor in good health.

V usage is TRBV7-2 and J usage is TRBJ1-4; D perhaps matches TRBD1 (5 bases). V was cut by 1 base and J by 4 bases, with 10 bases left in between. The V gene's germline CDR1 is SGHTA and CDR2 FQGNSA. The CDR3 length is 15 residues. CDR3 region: CASSLGGRSNEKLFF. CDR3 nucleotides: TGTGCCAGCAGCTTAGGGGGACGTAGTAATGAAAAACTGTTTTTT.

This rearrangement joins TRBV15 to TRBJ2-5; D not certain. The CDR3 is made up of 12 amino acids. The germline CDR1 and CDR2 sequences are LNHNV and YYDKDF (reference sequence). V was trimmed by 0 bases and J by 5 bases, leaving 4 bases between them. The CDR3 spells CATSRDWETQYF. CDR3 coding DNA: TGTGCCACCAGCAGAGATTGGGAGACCCAGTACTTC.

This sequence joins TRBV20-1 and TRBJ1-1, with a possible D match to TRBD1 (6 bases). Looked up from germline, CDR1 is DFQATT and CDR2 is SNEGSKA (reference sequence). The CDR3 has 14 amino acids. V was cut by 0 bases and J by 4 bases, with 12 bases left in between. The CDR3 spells CSARDGGLATEAFF. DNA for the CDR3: TGCAGTGCTAGAGATGGGGGGCTGGCCACTGAAGCTTTCTTT.

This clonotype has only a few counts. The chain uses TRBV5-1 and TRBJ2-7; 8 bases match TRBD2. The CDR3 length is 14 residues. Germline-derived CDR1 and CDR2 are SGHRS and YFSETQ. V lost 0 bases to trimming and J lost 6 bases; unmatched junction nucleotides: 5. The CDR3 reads CASSLVAGGGEQYF. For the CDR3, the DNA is TGCGCCAGCAGCTTGGTTGCGGGAGGAGGCGAGCAGTACTTC.

DNA of the CDR3: TGTGCCAGCAGCTTAGGGACGGACGAAAAACTGTTTTTT. Amino acids: CASSLGTDEKLFF. The chain joins TRBV7-9 to TRBJ1-4; D gene uncertain. There are 13 residues in the CDR3. Germline values: CDR1 SEHNR, CDR2 FQNEAQ (reference sequence). The V end was cut by 1 base, the J end by 8 bases, with 8 bases between.

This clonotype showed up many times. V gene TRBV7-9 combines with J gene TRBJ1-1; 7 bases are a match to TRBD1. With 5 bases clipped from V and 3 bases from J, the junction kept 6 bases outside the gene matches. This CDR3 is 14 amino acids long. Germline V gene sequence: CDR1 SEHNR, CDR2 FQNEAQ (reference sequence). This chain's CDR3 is CASSPNQGDTEAFF. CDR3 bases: TGTGCCAGCAGCCCGAACCAGGGGGACACTGAAGCTTTCTTT.

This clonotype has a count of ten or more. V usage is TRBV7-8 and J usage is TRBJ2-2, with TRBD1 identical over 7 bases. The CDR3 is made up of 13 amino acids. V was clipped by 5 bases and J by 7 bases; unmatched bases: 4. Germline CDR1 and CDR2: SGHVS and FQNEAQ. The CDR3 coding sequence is TGTGCCAGCAGCCAAGGGACAGACGGGGAGCTGTTTTTT. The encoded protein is CASSQGTDGELFF.

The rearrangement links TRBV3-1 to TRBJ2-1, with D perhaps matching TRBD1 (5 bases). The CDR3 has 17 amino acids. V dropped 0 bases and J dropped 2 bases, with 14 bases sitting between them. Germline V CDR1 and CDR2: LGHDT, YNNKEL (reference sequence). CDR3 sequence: CASSQDRQGLTYNEQFF. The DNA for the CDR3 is TGTGCCAGCAGCCAAGATCGTCAGGGTCTCACCTACAATGAGCAGTTCTTC.

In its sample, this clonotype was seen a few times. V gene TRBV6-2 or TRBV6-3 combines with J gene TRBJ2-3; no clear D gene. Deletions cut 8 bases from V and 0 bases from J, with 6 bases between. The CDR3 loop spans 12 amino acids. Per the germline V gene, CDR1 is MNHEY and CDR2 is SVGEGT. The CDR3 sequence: CASGLSTDTQYF. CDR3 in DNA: TGTGCCAGCGGCCTGAGCACAGATACGCAGTATTTT.

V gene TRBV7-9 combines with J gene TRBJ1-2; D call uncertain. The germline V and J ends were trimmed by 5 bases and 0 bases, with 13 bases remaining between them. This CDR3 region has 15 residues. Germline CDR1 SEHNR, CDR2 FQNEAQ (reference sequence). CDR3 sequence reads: CASSPDMLANYGYTF. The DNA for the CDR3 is TGTGCCAGCAGCCCCGACATGTTAGCTAACTATGGCTACACCTTC. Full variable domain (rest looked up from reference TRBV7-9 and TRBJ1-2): DTGVSQNPRHKITKRGQNVTFRCDPISEHNRLYWYRQTLGQGPEFLTYFQNEAQLEKSRLLSDRFSAERPKGSFSTLEIQRTEQGDSAMYLCASSPDMLANYGYTFGSGTRLTVV.

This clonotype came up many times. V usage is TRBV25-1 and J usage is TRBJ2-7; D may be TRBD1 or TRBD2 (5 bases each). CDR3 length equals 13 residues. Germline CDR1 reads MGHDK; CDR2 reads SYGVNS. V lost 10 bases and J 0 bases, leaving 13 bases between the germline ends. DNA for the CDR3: TGTGCCACCTCCACGAGGGGCTCCTACGAGCAGTACTTC. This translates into CATSTRGSYEQYF.

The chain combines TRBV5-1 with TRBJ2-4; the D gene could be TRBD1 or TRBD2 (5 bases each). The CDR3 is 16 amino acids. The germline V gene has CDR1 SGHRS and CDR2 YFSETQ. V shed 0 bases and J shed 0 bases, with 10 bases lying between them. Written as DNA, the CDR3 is TGCGCCAGCAGCTTGGCCCCGGGGCAAGCCAAAAACATTCAGTACTTC. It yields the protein CASSLAPGQAKNIQYF.

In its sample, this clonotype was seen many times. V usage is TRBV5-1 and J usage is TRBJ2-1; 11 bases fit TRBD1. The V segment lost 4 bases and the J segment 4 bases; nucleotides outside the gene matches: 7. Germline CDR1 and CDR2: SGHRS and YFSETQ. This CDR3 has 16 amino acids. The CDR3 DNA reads TGCGCCAGCAGCCAGCCCGGGACAGGGGGTTACAATGAGCAGTTCTTC. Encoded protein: CASSQPGTGGYNEQFF.

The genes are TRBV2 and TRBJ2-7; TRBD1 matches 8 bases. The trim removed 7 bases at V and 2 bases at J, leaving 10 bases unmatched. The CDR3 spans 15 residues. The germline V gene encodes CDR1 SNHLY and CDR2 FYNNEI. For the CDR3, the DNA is TGTGCCAGCAACTGGGACAGGACAACCCCCTACGAGCAGTACTTC. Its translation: CASNWDRTTPYEQYF. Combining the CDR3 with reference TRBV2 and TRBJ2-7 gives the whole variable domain EPEVTQTPSHQVTQMGQEVILRCVPISNHLYFYWYRQILGQKVEFLVSFYNNEISEKSEIFDDQFSVERPDGSNFTLKIRSTKLEDSAMYFCASNWDRTTPYEQYFGPGTRLTVT.

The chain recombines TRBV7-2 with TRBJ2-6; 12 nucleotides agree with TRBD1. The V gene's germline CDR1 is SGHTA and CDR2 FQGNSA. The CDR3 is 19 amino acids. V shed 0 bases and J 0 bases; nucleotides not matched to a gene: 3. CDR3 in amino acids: CASSLARGQGASGANVLTF. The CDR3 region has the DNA TGTGCCAGCAGCTTAGCGCGGGGACAGGGGGCCTCTGGGGCCAACGTCCTGACTTTC. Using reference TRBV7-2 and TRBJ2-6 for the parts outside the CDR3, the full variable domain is GAGVSQSPSNKVTEKGKDVELRCDPISGHTALYWYRQSLGQGLEFLIYFQGNSAPDKSGLPSDRFSAERTGGSVSTLTIQRTQQEDSAVYLCASSLARGQGASGANVLTFGAGSRLTVL.

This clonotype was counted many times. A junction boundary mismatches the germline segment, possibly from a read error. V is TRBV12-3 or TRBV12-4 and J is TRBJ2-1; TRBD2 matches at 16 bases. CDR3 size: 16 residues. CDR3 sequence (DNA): TGTGCCAGCAGTTCCCGGGGAGGGACTAGCGGGAGGGGGATTCTCTTC. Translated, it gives CASSSRGGTSGRGILF.

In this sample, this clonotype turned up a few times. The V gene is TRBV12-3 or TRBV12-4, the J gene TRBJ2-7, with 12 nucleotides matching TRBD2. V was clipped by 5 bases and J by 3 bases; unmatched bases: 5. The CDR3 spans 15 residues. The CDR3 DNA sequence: TGTGCCAGCAGTGTGACTAGCGGGAGTCTCTACGAGCAGTACTTC. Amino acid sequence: CASSVTSGSLYEQYF.

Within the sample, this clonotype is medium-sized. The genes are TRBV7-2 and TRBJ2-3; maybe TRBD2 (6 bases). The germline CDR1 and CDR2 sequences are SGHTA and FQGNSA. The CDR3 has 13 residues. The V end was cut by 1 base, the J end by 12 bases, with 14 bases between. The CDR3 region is CASSLEAGKLQYF. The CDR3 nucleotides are TGTGCCAGCAGCTTAGAGGCGGGGAAGCTCCAGTATTTT.

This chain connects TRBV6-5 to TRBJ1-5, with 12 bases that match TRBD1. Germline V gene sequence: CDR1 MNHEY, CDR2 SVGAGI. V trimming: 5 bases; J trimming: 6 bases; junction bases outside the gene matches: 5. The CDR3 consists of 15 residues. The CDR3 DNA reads TGTGCCAGCAGTGGGACAGGGGGCGGAAGTCAGCCCCAGCATTTT. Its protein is CASSGTGGGSQPQHF.

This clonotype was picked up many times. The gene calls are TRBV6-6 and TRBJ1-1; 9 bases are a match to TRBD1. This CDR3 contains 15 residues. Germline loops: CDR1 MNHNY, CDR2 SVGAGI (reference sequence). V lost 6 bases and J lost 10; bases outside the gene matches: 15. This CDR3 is CASRRTDGQGQGAFF. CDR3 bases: TGTGCCAGCAGGAGAACAGACGGACAGGGGCAGGGAGCTTTCTTT.

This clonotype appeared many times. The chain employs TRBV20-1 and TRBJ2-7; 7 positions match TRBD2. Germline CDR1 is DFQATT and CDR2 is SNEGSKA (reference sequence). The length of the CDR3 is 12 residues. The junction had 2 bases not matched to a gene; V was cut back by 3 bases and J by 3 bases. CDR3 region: CSASASGYEQYF. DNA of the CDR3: TGCAGTGCTAGTGCTAGCGGCTACGAGCAGTACTTC.

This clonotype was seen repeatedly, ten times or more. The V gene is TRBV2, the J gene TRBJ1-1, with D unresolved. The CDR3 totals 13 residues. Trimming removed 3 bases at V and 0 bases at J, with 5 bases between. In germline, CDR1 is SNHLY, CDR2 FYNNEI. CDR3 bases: TGTGCCAGCAGTGAGGGTTTGAACACTGAAGCTTTCTTT. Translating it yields CASSEGLNTEAFF.

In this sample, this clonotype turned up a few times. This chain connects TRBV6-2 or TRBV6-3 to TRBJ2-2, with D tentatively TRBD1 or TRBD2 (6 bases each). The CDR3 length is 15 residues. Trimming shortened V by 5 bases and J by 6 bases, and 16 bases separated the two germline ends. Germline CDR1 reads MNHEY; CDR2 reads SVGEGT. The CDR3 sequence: CASSEGGGVAGELFF. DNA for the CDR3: TGTGCCAGCAGTGAGGGGGGAGGCGTCGCCGGGGAGCTGTTTTTT.